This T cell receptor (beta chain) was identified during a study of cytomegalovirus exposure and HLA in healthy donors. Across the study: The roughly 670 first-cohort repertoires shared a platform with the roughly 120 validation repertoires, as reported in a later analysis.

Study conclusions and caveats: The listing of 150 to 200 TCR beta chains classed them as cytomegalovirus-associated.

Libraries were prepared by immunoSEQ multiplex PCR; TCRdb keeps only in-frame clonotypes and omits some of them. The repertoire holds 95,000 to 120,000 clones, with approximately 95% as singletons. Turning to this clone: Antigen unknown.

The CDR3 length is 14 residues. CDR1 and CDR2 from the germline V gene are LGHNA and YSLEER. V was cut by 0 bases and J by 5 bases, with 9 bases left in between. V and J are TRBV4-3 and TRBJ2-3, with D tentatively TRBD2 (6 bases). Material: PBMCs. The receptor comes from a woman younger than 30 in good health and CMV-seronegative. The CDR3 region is CASSQDRRGDTQYF. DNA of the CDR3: TGCGCCAGCAGCCAAGATCGGAGGGGAGATACGCAGTATTTT.